The following is a TCR beta chain sequence with its context. This clone occurred once. Its binding antigen is unknown. No base qualities exist here, and no much larger clone lies one base off it. These data come from a study of PD-1 blockade in classical Hodgkin lymphoma (dated by TCRdb to the early 2020s). Regarding the research as a whole: Nivolumab dosing was 3 mg/kg intravenously every 2 weeks, continuing until either disease progression or unacceptable toxicity. The study used CyTOF and TCR beta sequencing to define a peripheral blood immune signature of response to PD-1 blockade in classical Hodgkin lymphoma.

Reading the label with the study, this specimen's time point is: cycle 4 day 1 (C4D1), after about 6 weeks of nivolumab. All trial patients had relapsed after autologous stem cell transplantation, with cohorts A, B and C differing in prior brentuximab vedotin exposure. A total of 50 to 70 patients with relapsed/refractory classical Hodgkin lymphoma made up the trial cohort, and each patient's best overall response was complete response, partial response or progressive disease. Single-agent nivolumab was administered to trial patients in the multi-cohort phase II CheckMate 205 trial. An independent review committee assessed best overall response using the 2007 International Working Group response criteria. Trial PBMCs were obtained immediately prior to nivolumab initiation (C1D1) and on therapy at cycle 2 day 1 and cycle 4 day 1. After peripheral blood was drawn into 8 mL Vacutainer Cell Preparation Tubes, PBMCs were isolated by centrifugation and then cryopreserved.

Results the study describes overall, beyond this receptor: Only a single clinical trial cohort was studied, and what caused the repertoire differences, possibly disease activity or prior therapy, remained undefined. By C4D1, a significant rise was seen in CD4+ TCR diversity but not in CD8+ TCR diversity (p=0.0027 vs p=0.16), and the rise was most apparent among complete responders (p=0.02). Baseline TCR diversity was reported as lower in newly diagnosed patients than in healthy donors, and lower still in relapsed/refractory patients. Patients starting nivolumab less than 1 year after ASCT had lower diversity and were excluded from later analyses to avoid confounding by immune reconstitution. Baseline diversity similar to that of newly diagnosed patients was observed in trial patients achieving complete response, whereas significantly lower diversity was observed in partial responders and progressors.

Compared with germline, V lacks 3 bases and J lacks 8 bases; bases without a gene match: 5. The CDR3 runs 16 amino acids, cysteine and phenylalanine included. Only CDR3 DNA is held: 48 bases, read in frame from base 1. CDR1 and CDR2 are read off the germline V gene (reference sequence) as LNHDA and SQIVND. The Qiagen DNeasy kit was used to extract genomic DNA from unsorted PBMCs and from the negatively selected CD4+ and CD8+ fractions. TCR beta CDR3 regions were subjected to amplification by immunoSEQ multiplex PCR with primers that anneal to V and J segments. A synthetic immune receptor repertoire was used to minimize amplification bias, and any remaining bias was removed computationally after sequencing. The authors' pipeline ran thus. Custom Python scripts were used to quantify repertoire diversity as the Shannon entropy index. The unsorted, CD4+ and CD8+ repertoires were each analyzed separately, with the exception of combined analyses, where CD4+ and CD8+ sequences were merged in silico. A clone was considered expanded if an increase in frequency of at least 2-fold after treatment relative to C1D1 was found, and a pseudocount of 0.5 was applied to clones undetected at baseline. Singleton clones were defined as clones with 0 or 1 copy at C1D1, and non-singleton clones were defined as clones with 2 or more copies. Clones expanded in unsorted samples were assigned a CD4+, CD8+ or unknown annotation through matching of protein sequences in sorted samples from the same patient. Diversity changes from C1D1 to C4D1 were tested in paired samples using Wilcoxon tests. The table comes from immuneACCESS by way of TCRdb, which keeps in-frame sequences with V and J called. Part of the clones is missing from these tables; in studies checked, under half for an unresolved V gene and the rest for unknown reasons. That table gives V, J and clone size, and the DNA gave D and trimming. For this sample the table gives 80,000 to 95,000 clones, of which under 85% were detected only once. Of the sample, about a sixth falls within the top ten clones.

The V and J segments used are TRBV19 and TRBJ2-2, with 14 central nucleotides matching TRBD2. Sequenced here: peripheral blood mononuclear cells (PBMCs), sampled before the fourth cycle of nivolumab. The sequence was obtained from a human donor with classical Hodgkin lymphoma. The CDR3 amino acid sequence is: CASSMGLAGVLGELFF. The bases read TGTGCCAGTAGTATGGGACTAGCGGGAGTGTTAGGGGAGCTGTTTTTT. This CDR3, with the reference TRBV19 and TRBJ2-2 proteins standing in past its ends, gives the full variable domain DGGITQSPKYLFRKEGQNVTLSCEQNLNHDAMYWYRQDPGQGLRLIYYSQIVNDFQKGDIAEGYSVSREKKESFPLTVTSAQKNPTAFYLCASSMGLAGVLGELFFGEGSRLTVL.